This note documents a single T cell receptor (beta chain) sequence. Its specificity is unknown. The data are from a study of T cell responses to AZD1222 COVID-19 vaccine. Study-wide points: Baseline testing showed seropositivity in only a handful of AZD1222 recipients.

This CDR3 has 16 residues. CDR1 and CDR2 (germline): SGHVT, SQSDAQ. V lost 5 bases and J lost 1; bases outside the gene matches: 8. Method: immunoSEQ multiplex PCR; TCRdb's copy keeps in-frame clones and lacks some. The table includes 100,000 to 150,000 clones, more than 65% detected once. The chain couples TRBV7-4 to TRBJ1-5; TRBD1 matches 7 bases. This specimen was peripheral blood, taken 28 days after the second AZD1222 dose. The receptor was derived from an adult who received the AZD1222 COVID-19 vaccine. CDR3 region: CASSPRTGFSNQPQHF. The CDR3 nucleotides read TGTGCCAGCAGCCCTCGGACAGGTTTCAGCAATCAGCCCCAGCATTTT.